The 2 T cell receptor beta chains listed next were all sequenced from one sample in a study of blood T cell repertoires in COVID-19. The protocol was immunoSEQ multiplex PCR, while the TCRdb copy is restricted to in-frame clones and leaves out a portion. The repertoire holds tens of thousands of clones, around four fifths seen once, with more than 9% in the top ten. Sequences were obtained from peripheral blood. Receptor source: a human donor in a cohort sampled during active COVID-19.

This clone was observed a handful of times. V gene TRBV7-9 combines with J gene TRBJ1-4, with 9 nucleotides matching TRBD1. Looked up from germline, CDR1 is SEHNR and CDR2 is FQNEAQ (reference sequence). V lost 11 bases to trimming and J lost 8 bases; unmatched junction nucleotides: 9. This CDR3 is built from 13 residues. CDR3 coding DNA: TGTGCCGGGGACAGGGTCGGGACCGAAAAACTGTTTTTT. Translating gives CAGDRVGTEKLFF.

The chain combines TRBV7-6 with TRBJ1-1; D may be TRBD1 (5 bases). Germline V gene sequence: CDR1 SGHVS, CDR2 FNYEAQ. This CDR3 is 15 amino acids long. V was pared by 0 bases and J by 4 bases, with 12 bases between. Written as DNA, the CDR3 is TGTGCCAGCAGCTTAGCGGGGCAGGGTGGCACTGAAGCTTTCTTT. As protein: CASSLAGQGGTEAFF.